The TCR beta chain described here comes from a study of blood T cell repertoires in COVID-19 (dated by TCRdb to 2020 to 2021). Background on the whole study: Samples from collaborators originated in the United States, Italy and Spain and spanned both the acute and convalescent phases of COVID-19. The prospective study material was composed of cDNA or gDNA derived from T cells, B-cell-depleted T cells, or PBMCs. A de-identified subject ID, COVID-19 status, age in years and sex were almost always included in the sample metadata. Subjects who had been exposed to COVID-19, were actively infected with it, or had recovered from it provided the deeply sampled blood TCRbeta repertoires that made up the dataset. The samples were drawn from two sources: the first 160 participants of the ongoing ImmuneRACE study, and 1,000 to 1,500 subjects contributed by 6 global collaborators. The repertoires were made available in a free public database intended to serve as a resource for research on the immune response to SARS-CoV-2. Where HLA class I and class II types were available, the types were taken from metadata supplied by the sample provider, not from assay-based typing.

In the prospective study, participants were about 18 to 95 years old, resided in about two dozen geographic areas of the United States, and were enrolled through a virtual design. To assign participants to cohorts, the prospective study relied on clinical history that participants themselves reported in a screening survey and a study questionnaire. ImmuneRACE Cohort 3 recovered participants were defined by two consecutive negative NP/OP PCR tests, healthcare professional clearance, or symptom resolution. Mobile phlebotomists in the prospective study collected whole blood, serum and a nasopharyngeal or oropharyngeal swab from every participant. Participants in the prospective study had the option to provide additional blood draws and questionnaires over an approximately 2-month period. Before DNA extraction, prospective study blood samples were shipped either frozen or at room temperature. Comment on this clone: Its antigen is still unknown. No base quality values were provided; no much bigger clone lies one nucleotide off.

At the junction V is shortened by 11 bases and J by 4 bases, with 17 bases in between. The cysteine opens and the phenylalanine closes a CDR3 of 13 amino acids. Only the CDR3 DNA is retained, 39 bases long and in frame from the first base. CDR1 and CDR2, per the germline V gene, are MGHDK and SYGVNS. Study-level results and caveats: The quantity of clinical and demographic metadata differed by source and by participant and was supplied without curation.

The immunoSEQ Assay, a bias-controlled multiplex PCR, was used to amplify TCRbeta CDR3 regions from genomic DNA. The study's processing was this. The number of nucleated cells in each sample was estimated by amplification of reference gene primers within the assay. To quantify the absolute abundance of each unique TCRbeta CDR3 rearrangement, sequence reads were collapsed and filtered. For each sample, productive Simpson clonality was calculated as the square root of Simpson's diversity index across productive rearrangements. TCRdb's version of the immuneACCESS table is confined to in-frame rearrangements and falls short of the full clone set. An unresolved V gene accounts for under half of the shortfall where checked; the remainder is of unknown origin. The V and J calls and clone size are taken from that table; D and trimming were inferred from the DNA. This sample lists roughly 330,000 clones; 70% to 90% were detected once. The top ten clonotypes cover approximately 5.3% of the sample.

Material for sequencing was PBMCs or T cells enriched from blood (not recorded which). This clonotype originated in a woman in her 30s who had recovered from COVID-19. In this chain, TRBV25-1 is recombined with TRBJ1-2; 6 matching bases give a weak D call of TRBD1. This receptor has the CDR3 CASKAGEGYGYTF. In nucleotide form, the sequence is TGTGCCTCGAAGGCAGGGGAGGGCTATGGCTACACCTTC.